This TCR beta chain was recovered during a study of identical twins. Findings and limits, study-wide: Models, which agreed with sharing between unrelated individuals, nonetheless underestimated the out-of-frame TCR alpha sharing seen in monozygotic twins. Reduced insertions were recorded for abundant cord blood beta clonotypes, with no such pattern in memory repertoires. Twin pairs' shared out-of-frame alpha sequences were enriched in low generation probability.

In the case of this clonotype: Its antigen is currently unknown.

Template switching introduced a universal primer site, and the cDNA bore unique molecular identifiers. TCRdb called the 5' RACE reads again in MiXCR, with one record for every CDR3 protein. The sample shows about 890,000 distinct CDR3 sequences, around 12% of them seen only once. These records were also assigned to another study, of yellow fever vaccine responses in identical twins.

The source material was PBMCs. The sequence was collected from a woman between 18 and 30 years old in good health.

The CDR3 region is CASSPRSGGDYEQYF. The CDR3, as DNA: TGTGCCAGCAGCCCCCGGTCGGGCGGGGACTACGAGCAGTACTTC. The chain recombines TRBV7-9 with TRBJ2-7; D is possibly TRBD2 (6 bases). CDR1 is SEHNR and CDR2 is FQNEAQ in the germline V gene (reference sequence). CDR3 length: 15 amino acids. Trimming shortened V by 5 bases and J by 3 bases, and 17 bases separated the two germline ends.